The sequence of this TCR beta chain was determined in a study of vaccination and CD4 T cells after COVID-19. Looking at the study overall: Either a CEFX pool, an HIV-1 Nef pool, or no peptide was added to control cultures.

Looked up from germline, CDR1 is MNHEY and CDR2 is SMNVEV (reference sequence). This CDR3 has 14 amino acids. V dropped 5 bases and J dropped 7 bases, with 17 bases sitting between them. Study results and limitations: The authors identified 304 of 307 vaccine-specific clones in convalescent patients as spike mono-reactive.

In this sample, this clonotype turned up a few times. Its target is not known. With the Oncomine TCR Beta short-read assay, DNA from cultured CD4+ T cells was sequenced. The authors extracted genomic DNA from cultured CD4+ T cells. TCRdb recomputed calls from the PCR reads with MiXCR, one row per CDR3 protein. The repertoire holds under 15,000 distinct CDR3 sequences, around 40% seen once, with over 9.5% in the top ten. Documented treatment: roughly 10-day PBMC culture with coronavirus spike peptide pools or control peptides (ViraFEST assay). Cultures got half-medium changes with IL-2 on days 3 and 7.

The chain couples TRBV27 to TRBJ1-1; D uncertain. The sequenced sample consisted of CD4+ T cells from blood, cultured in vitro. This receptor was obtained from a human donor who had recovered from COVID-19. The CDR3 spells CASSGSTSVREAFF. The CDR3 coding sequence is TGTGCCAGCAGTGGATCTACGTCCGTACGTGAAGCTTTCTTT.